This T cell receptor (beta chain) was sequenced during a study of blood T cells in healthy people across ages. Across the whole study: T cells yielded about one barcoded beta molecule per two cells through template switching.

The CDR3 contains 14 residues. Germline CDR1 reads MNHEY; CDR2 reads SVGAGI. V was trimmed by 0 bases and J by 4 bases, leaving 9 bases between them. For the second PCR, which ran for about 6 to 11 cycles, a sample-barcoded 5' primer and a J-beta primer mix were used. Each TCR beta cDNA got a 12-nucleotide random molecular identifier. TCRdb analysed the 5' RACE reads with MiXCR anew, one entry per CDR3 protein. The sample comprises 1 million or so distinct CDR3 sequences, 20% to 25% of which are singletons, and 0.65% to 0.95% rests with the top ten. In addition, the sample was reused for a study of T cells of mothers and their children. This second study notes: Random nucleotides (2-4) and sample barcodes were added by the M1S primer used in the second PCR.

The chain carries TRBV6-5 and TRBJ2-5; no clear D gene. Sample: blood. The TCR sequence derives from a girl aged 2 to 9 in good health. CDR3 nucleotide sequence: TGTGCCAGCAGTTACTCTAATGTGGCAGAGACCCAGTACTTC. It is translated as CASSYSNVAETQYF.